Detailed here is one TCR beta chain. These data are taken from a study of T cell changes during pregnancy in multiple sclerosis. Trimming stripped 4 bases from V and 1 base from J, with 11 bases between. CDR1 LNHDA and CDR2 SQIVND come from the germline V gene (reference sequence). The CDR3 sequence is 14 residues long. The data were produced by immunoSEQ multiplex PCR, yet TCRdb's version contains in-frame clones alone and is incomplete. Altogether some 27,000 clones are present, nearly 90% being singletons, with the ten largest covering 0.8%. This TCR was sampled from a female donor with multiple sclerosis, enrolled in a pregnancy study. This specimen consisted of CD4+ T cells from peripheral blood mononuclear cells, obtained in the second trimester of pregnancy. This chain joins TRBV19 and TRBJ2-7; possibly TRBD1 for D (5 bases). In DNA, the CDR3 is TGTGCCAGTAGTAAAGGGGTCCTGTCCTACGAGCAGTACTTC. As protein: CASSKGVLSYEQYF.